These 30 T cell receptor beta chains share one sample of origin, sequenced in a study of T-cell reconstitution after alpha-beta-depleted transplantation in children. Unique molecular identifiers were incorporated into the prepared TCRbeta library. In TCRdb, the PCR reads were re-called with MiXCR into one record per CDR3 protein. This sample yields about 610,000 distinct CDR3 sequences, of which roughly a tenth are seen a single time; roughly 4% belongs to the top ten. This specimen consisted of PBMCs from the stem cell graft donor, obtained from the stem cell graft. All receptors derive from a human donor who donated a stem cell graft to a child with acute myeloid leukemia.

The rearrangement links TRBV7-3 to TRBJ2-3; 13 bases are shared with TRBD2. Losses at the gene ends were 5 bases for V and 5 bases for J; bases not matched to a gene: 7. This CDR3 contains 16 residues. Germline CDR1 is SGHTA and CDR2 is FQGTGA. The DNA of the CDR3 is TGTGCCAGCAGCCATGGACTAGCGGGAGAGGTAGATACGCAGTATTTT. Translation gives CASSHGLAGEVDTQYF. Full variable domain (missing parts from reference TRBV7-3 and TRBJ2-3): GAGVSQTPSNKVTEKGKYVELRCDPISGHTALYWYRQSLGQGPEFLIYFQGTGAADDSGLPNDRFFAVRPEGSVSTLKIQRTERGDSAVYLCASSHGLAGEVDTQYFGPGTRLTVL.

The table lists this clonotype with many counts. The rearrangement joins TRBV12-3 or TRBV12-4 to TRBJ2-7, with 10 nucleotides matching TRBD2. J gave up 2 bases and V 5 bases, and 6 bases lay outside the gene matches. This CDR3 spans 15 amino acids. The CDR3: CASSGGLAAPYEQYF. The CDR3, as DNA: TGTGCCAGCAGTGGTGGACTAGCGGCCCCCTACGAGCAGTACTTC.

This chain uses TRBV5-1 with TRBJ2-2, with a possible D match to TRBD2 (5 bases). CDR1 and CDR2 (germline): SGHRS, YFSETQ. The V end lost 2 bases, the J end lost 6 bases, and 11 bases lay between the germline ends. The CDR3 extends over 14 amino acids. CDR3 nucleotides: TGCGCCAGCAGCTTTCAAACTAGTCCCGGGGAGCTGTTTTTT. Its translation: CASSFQTSPGELFF.

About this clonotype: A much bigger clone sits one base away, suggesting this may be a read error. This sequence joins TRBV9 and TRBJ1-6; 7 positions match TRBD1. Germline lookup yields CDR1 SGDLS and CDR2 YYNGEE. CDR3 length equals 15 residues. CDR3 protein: CASSASGTVNSSLHF. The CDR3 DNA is TGTGCCAGCAGCGCCTCCGGGACAGTCAATTCATCCCTCCACTTT.

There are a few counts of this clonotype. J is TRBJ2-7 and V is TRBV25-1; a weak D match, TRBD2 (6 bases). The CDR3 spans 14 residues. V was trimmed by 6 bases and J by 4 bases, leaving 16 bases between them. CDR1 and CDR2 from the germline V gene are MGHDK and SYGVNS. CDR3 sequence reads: CASRRGVAGYEQYF. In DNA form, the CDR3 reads TGTGCCAGCAGACGCGGGGTAGCCGGATACGAGCAGTACTTC.

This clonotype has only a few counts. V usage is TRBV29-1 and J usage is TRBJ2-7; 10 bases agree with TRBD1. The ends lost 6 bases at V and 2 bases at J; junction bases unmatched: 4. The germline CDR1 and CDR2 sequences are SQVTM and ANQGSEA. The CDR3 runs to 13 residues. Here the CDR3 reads CSVGQGITYEQYF. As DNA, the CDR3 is TGCAGCGTGGGACAGGGGATCACCTACGAGCAGTACTTC.

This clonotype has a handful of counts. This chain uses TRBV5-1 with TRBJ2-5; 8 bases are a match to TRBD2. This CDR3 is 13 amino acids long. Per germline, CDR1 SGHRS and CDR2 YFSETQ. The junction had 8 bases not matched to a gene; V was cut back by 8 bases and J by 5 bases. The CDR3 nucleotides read TGCGCCAGTTCCGGGACTAGTATGGAGACCCAGTACTTC. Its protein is CASSGTSMETQYF.

CDR3 DNA: TGCAGTGAGGGCGGGAGGCGCTACAATGAGCAGTTCTTC. Translation: CSEGGRRYNEQFF. The gene calls are TRBV20-1 and TRBJ2-1; TRBD2 agrees at 8 bases. The J segment lost 3 bases and the V segment lost 7 bases, leaving 5 bases of the junction unmatched. Germline V lookup: CDR1 DFQATT, CDR2 SNEGSKA (reference sequence). The CDR3 has 13 residues.

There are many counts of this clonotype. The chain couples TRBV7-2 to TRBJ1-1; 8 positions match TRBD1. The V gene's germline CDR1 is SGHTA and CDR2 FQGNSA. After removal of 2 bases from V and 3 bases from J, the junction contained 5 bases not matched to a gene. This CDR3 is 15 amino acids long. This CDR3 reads CASSLQGARYTEAFF. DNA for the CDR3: TGTGCCAGCAGCTTACAGGGGGCGCGTTACACTGAAGCTTTCTTT. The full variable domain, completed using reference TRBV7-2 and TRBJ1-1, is GAGVSQSPSNKVTEKGKDVELRCDPISGHTALYWYRQSLGQGLEFLIYFQGNSAPDKSGLPSDRFSAERTGGSVSTLTIQRTQQEDSAVYLCASSLQGARYTEAFFGQGTRLTVV.

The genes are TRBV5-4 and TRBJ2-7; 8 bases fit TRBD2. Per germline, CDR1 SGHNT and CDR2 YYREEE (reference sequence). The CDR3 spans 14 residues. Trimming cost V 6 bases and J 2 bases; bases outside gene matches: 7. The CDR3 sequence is CASTLGGRTYEQYF. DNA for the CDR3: TGTGCCAGCACTCTCGGCGGGAGGACCTACGAGCAGTACTTC.

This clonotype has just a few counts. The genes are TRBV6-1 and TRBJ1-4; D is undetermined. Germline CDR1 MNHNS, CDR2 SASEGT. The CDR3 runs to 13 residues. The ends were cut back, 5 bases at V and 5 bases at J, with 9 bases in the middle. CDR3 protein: CASSIRLNEKLFF. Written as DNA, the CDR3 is TGTGCCAGCAGTATTAGACTAAATGAAAAACTGTTTTTT.

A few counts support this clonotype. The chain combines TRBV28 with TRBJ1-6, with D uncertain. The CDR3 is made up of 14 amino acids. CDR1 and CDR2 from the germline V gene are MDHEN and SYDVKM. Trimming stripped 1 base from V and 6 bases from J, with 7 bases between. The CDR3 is CASSLYRSNSPLHF. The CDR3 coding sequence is TGTGCCAGCAGTTTATACCGGTCTAATTCACCCCTCCACTTT.

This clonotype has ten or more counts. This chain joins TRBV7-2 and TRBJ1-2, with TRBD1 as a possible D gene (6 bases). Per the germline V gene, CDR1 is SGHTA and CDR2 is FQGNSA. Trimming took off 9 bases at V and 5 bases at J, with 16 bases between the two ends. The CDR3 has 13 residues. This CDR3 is CARAQGLGYGYTF. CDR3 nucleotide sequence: TGTGCCAGAGCACAGGGCCTTGGGTATGGCTACACCTTC.

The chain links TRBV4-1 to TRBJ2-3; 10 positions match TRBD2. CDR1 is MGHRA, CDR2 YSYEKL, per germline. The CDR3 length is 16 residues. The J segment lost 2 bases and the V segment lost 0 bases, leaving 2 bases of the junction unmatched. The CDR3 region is CASSQELAGITDTQYF. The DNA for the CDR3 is TGCGCCAGCAGCCAAGAACTAGCGGGGATCACAGATACGCAGTATTTT.

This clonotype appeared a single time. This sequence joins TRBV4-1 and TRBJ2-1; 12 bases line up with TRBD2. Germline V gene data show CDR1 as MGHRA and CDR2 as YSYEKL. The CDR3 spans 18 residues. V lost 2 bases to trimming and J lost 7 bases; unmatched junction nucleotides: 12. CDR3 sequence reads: CASSQKRIGTSGLNEQFF. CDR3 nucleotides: TGCGCCAGCAGCCAAAAGAGGATCGGGACTAGCGGGTTGAATGAGCAGTTCTTC.

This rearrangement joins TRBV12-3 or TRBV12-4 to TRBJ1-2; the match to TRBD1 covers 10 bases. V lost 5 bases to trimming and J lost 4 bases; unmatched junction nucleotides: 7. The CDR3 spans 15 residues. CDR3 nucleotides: TGTGCCAGCAGTCCACGGGACAGGGGAGGCTATGGCTACACCTTC. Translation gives CASSPRDRGGYGYTF.

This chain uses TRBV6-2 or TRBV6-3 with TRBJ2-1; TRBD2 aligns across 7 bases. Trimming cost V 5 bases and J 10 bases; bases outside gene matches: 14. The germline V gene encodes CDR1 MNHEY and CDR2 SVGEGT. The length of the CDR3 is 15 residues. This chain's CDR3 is CASSTTRLAAREQFF. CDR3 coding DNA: TGTGCCAGCAGTACCACGAGACTAGCAGCCCGAGAGCAGTTCTTC.

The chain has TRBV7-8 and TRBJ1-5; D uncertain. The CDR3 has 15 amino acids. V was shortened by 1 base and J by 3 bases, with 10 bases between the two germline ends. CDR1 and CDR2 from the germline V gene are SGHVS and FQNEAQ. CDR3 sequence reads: CASSLDRSVNQPQHF. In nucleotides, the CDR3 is TGTGCCAGCAGCTTAGATCGGAGCGTCAATCAGCCCCAGCATTTT.

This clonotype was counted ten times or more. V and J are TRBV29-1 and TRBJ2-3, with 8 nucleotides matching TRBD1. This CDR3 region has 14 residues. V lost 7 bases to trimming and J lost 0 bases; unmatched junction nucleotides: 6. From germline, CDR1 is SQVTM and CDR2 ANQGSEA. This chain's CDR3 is CSAEGQGSTDTQYF. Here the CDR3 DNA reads TGCAGCGCCGAAGGACAGGGTAGCACAGATACGCAGTATTTT.

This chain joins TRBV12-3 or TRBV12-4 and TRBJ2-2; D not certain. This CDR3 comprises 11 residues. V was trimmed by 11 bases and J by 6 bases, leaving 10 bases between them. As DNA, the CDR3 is TGTGCCGGCGGAGTGGCCGGGGAGCTGTTTTTT. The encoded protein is CAGGVAGELFF.

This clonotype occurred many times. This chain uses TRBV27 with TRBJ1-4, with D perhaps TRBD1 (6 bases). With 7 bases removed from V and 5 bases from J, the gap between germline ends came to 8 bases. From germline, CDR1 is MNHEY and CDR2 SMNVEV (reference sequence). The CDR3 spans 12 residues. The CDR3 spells CASKGGNEKLFF. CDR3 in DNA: TGTGCCAGCAAGGGGGGGAATGAAAAACTGTTTTTT.

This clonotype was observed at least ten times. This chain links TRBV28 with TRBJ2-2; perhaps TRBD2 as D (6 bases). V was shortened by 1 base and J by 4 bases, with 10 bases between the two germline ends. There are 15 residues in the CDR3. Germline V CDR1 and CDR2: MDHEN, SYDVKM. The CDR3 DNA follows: TGTGCCAGCAGTTTATCTAGCGTGGGCACCGGGGAGCTGTTTTTT. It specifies CASSLSSVGTGELFF. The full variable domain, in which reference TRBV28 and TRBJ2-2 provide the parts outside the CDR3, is DVKVTQSSRYLVKRTGEKVFLECVQDMDHENMFWYRQDPGLGLRLIYFSYDVKMKEKGDIPEGYSVSREKKERFSLILESASTNQTSMYLCASSLSSVGTGELFFGEGSRLTVL.

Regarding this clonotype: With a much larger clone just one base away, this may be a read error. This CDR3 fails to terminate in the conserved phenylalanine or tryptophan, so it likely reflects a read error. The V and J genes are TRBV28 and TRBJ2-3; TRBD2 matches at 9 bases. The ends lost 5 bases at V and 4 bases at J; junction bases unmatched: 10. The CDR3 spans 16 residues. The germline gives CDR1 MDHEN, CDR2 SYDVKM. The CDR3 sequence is CASSQGGRAVADTQYS. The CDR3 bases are TGTGCCAGCAGTCAAGGCGGGAGGGCCGTGGCAGATACGCAGTATTCT.

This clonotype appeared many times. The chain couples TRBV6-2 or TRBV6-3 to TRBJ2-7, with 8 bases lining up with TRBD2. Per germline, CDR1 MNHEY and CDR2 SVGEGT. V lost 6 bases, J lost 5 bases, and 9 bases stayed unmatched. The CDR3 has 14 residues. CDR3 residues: CASRKSGSSDEQYF. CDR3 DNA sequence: TGTGCCAGCAGAAAGAGCGGGAGTTCGGACGAGCAGTACTTC.

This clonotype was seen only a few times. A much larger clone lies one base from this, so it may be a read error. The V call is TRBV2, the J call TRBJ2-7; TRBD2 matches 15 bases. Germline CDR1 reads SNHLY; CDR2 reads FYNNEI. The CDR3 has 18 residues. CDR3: CTSSLRTSGRVTSYEQYF. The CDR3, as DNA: TGTACCAGCAGTTTACGGACTAGCGGGAGGGTAACCTCCTACGAGCAGTACTTC. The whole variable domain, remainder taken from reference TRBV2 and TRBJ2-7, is EPEVTQTPSHQVTQMGQEVILRCVPISNHLYFYWYRQILGQKVEFLVSFYNNEISEKSEIFDDQFSVERPDGSNFTLKIRSTKLEDSAMYFCTSSLRTSGRVTSYEQYFGPGTRLTVT.

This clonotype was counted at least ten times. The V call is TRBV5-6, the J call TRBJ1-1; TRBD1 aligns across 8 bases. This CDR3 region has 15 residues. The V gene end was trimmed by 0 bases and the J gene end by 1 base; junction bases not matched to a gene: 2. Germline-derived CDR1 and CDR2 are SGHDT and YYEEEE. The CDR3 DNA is TGTGCCAGCAGCTTGGGGGGGACAGGGAACACTGAAGCTTTCTTT. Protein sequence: CASSLGGTGNTEAFF.

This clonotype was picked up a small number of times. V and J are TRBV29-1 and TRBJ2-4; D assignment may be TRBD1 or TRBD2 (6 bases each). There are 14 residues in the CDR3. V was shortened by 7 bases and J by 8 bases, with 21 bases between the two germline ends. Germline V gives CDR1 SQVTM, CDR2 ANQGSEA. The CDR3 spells CSAPKGGGSDIQYF. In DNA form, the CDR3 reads TGCAGCGCTCCGAAGGGGGGCGGTTCGGACATTCAGTACTTC.

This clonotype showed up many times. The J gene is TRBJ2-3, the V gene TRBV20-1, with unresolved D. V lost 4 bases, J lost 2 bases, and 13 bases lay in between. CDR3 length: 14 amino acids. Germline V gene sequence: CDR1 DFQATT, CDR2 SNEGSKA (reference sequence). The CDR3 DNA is TGCAGTGCTACCCCGGACCTTTACACAGATACGCAGTATTTT. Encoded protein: CSATPDLYTDTQYF.

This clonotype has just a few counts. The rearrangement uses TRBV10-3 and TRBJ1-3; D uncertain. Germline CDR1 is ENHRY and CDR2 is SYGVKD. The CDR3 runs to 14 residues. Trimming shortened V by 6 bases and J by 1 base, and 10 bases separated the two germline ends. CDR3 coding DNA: TGTGCCATCAGGGACGATAGGTCTGGAAACACCATATATTTT. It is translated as CAIRDDRSGNTIYF.

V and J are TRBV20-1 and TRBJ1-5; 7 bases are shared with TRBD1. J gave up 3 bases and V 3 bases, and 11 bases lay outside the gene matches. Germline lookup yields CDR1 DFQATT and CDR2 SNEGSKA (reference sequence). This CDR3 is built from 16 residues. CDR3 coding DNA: TGCAGTGCTAGCGATCCCTCAGGGGGGTTCAATCAGCCCCAGCATTTT. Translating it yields CSASDPSGGFNQPQHF.